The clone carrying this T cell receptor (beta chain) has a count of ten or more. The antigen remains undetermined. Germline V CDR1 and CDR2: MRHNA, SNTAGT. The CDR3 is 15 amino acids. Trimming took 3 bases from V and 2 from J, leaving 12 bases between them. This record comes from a study of metastatic and nonmetastatic thyroid tumors. Study as a whole: Across blood and tumor or nodule tissue, repertoires from malignant and benign thyroid patients were compared with one another. Study-wide findings and caveats: Benign nodules were reported to have significantly lower TCR beta diversity than malignant thyroid tumors, in blood and tumor.

Study processing details: The distant-metastasis classifier for papillary thyroid cancer was built from CDR3 differences across clinicopathological groups. TCRdb called clones again from the PCR reads with MiXCR. These V and J calls derive from TCRdb rather than the authors' analysis. This table holds fewer than 40,000 clones, about a sixth found once. Every patient was untreated before thyroid surgery. This TCR came from a male donor with papillary thyroid cancer or a benign thyroid nodule (not recorded which). Some clones in this sample may be carry-over from other donors' samples. Sequenced sample: blood. The V gene is TRBV6-4, the J gene TRBJ2-3, with D possibly matching TRBD2 (6 bases). The CDR3 nucleotides are TGTGCCAGCAGTGAACTTGGAGGGGACACAGATACGCAGTATTTT. This translates into CASSELGGDTDTQYF.